The clone carrying this T cell receptor beta chain appeared a few times. The antigen is undetermined. Unique molecular identifiers were attached to individual cDNA molecules within the library. TCRdb reanalysed the RACE reads using MiXCR and keeps one entry per CDR3 protein. The sample holds nearly 350,000 distinct CDR3 sequences, 6% to 8.5% seen once. The data derive from a study of human T cells and chemical hapten exposure. CDR3 length: 14 residues. The germline V and J ends were trimmed by 6 bases and 1 base, with 12 bases remaining between them. Germline V gene lookup returns CDR1 MNHEY and CDR2 SMNVEV (reference sequence). Overall study findings and caveats: TCRs above 1 in 1000 frequency stayed constant with DPC sensitization.

Indicated time point: patch test 1, 2 weeks after DPC sensitization. The treatment here: therapeutic diphenylcyclopropenone sensitization with weekly scalp DPC. Total RNA was isolated from whole blood that had not been fractionated. The TCR was taken from a young woman with alopecia areata. Some clones in this sample may be carry-over from other donors' samples. This chain uses TRBV27 with TRBJ1-1; maybe TRBD1 (5 bases). The input for sequencing was whole blood, taken in connection with sensitization to the hapten diphenylcyclopropenone (DPC). DNA for the CDR3: TGTGCCAGCAGACTCACAGGCCCGAACACTGAAGCTTTCTTT. Its translation: CASRLTGPNTEAFF.